This TCR beta chain was captured in a study of cytomegalovirus exposure and HLA in healthy donors. This CDR3 spans 12 amino acids. Losses at the gene ends were 8 bases for V and 7 bases for J; bases not matched to a gene: 7. Germline V gives CDR1 SGDLS, CDR2 YYNGEE. Sequencing used immunoSEQ multiplex PCR; TCRdb keeps in-frame clones, though not all of them. The profile shows some 87,000 clones, 95% to 96% of them singletons. This receptor was identified in a woman between 18 and 29 years old in good health and CMV-seronegative. Sequences were obtained from PBMCs. The rearrangement joins TRBV9 to TRBJ2-7, with 9 positions matching TRBD2. CDR3 sequence: CASSSGNREQYF. The DNA of the CDR3 is TGTGCCAGTTCTAGCGGGAATCGGGAGCAGTACTTC.